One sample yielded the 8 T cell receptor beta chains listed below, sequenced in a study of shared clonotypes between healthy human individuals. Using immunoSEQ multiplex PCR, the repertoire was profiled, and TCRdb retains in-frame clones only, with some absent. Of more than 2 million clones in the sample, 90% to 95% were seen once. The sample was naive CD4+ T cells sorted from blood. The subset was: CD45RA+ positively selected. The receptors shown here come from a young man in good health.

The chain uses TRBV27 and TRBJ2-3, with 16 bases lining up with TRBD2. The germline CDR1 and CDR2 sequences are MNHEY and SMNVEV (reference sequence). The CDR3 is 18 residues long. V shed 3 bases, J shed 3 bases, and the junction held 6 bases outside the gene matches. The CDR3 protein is CASSLGLAGGPWTDTQYF. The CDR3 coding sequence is TGTGCCAGCAGTTTGGGACTAGCGGGAGGGCCCTGGACAGATACGCAGTATTTT.

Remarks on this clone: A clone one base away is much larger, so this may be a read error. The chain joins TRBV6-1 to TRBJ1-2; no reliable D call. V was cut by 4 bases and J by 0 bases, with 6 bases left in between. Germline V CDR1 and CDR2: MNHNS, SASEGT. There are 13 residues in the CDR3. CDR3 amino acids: CASSGLANYGYTF. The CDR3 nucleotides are TGTGCCAGCAGTGGACTAGCTAACTATGGCTACACCTTC.

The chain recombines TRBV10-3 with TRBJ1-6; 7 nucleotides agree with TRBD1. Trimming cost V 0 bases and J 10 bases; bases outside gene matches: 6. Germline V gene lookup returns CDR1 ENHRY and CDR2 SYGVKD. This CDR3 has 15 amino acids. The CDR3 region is CAISESDREWSPLHF. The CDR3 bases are TGTGCCATCAGTGAGTCTGACAGGGAATGGTCACCCCTCCACTTT.

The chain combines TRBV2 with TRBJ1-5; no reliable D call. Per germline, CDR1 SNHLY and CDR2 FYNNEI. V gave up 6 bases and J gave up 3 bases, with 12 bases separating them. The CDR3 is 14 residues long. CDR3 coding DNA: TGTGCCAGCAGAGCGGACGGTACCAATCAGCCCCAGCATTTT. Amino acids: CASRADGTNQPQHF. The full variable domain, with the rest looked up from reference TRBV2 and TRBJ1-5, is EPEVTQTPSHQVTQMGQEVILRCVPISNHLYFYWYRQILGQKVEFLVSFYNNEISEKSEIFDDQFSVERPDGSNFTLKIRSTKLEDSAMYFCASRADGTNQPQHFGDGTRLSIL.

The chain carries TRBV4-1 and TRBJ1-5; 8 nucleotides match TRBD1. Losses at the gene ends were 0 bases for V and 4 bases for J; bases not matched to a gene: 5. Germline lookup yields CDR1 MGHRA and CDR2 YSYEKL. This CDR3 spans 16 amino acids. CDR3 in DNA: TGCGCCAGCAGCCAAGATCAGACAGGGGTTAATCAGCCCCAGCATTTT. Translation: CASSQDQTGVNQPQHF.

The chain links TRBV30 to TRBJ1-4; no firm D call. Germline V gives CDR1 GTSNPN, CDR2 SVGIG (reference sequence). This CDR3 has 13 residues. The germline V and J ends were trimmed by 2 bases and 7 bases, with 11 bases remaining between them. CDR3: CAWSFSMGEKLFF. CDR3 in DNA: TGTGCCTGGAGTTTCTCCATGGGTGAAAAACTGTTTTTT.

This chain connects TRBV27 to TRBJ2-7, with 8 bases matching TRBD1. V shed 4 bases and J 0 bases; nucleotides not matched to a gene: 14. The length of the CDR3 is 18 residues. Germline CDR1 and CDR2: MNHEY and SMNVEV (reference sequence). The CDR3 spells CASSSGAGGSPFSYEQYF. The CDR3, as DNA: TGTGCCAGCAGTTCTGGGGCAGGGGGCTCCCCCTTCTCCTACGAGCAGTACTTC.

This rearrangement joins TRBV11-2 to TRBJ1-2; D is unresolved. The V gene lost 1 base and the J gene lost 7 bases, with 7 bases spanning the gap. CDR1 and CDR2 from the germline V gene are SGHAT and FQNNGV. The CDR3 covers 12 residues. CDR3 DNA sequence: TGTGCCAGCAGCTTAGCCCTTGGTGGCTACACCTTC. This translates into CASSLALGGYTF.